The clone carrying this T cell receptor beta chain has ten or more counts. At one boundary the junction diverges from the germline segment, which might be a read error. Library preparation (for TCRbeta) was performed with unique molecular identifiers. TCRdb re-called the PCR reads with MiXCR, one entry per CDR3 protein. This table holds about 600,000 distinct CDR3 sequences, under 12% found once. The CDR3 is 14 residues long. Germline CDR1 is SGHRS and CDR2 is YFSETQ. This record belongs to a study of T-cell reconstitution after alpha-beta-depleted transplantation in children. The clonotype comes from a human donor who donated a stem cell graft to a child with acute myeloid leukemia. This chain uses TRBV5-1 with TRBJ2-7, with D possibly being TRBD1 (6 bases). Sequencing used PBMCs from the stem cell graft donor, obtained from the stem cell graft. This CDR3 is CASSLAPGVIELHF. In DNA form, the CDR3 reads TGCGCCAGCAGCTTGGCCCCAGGGGTGATCGAGTTACACTTC.